This T cell receptor (beta chain) stems from a study of shared clonotypes between healthy human individuals. Study-level background: Used for every donor were three CD4 naive, three CD4 memory, two CD8 naive and one CD8 memory plate.

On this clone itself: The antigen is undetermined.

Looked up from germline, CDR1 is SGHVS and CDR2 is FQNEAQ. Trimming took 1 base from V and 7 from J, leaving 13 bases between them. The CDR3 sequence is 15 residues long. Every immunoSEQ plate was one replicate of a subset's evenly spread DNA. Only in-frame clones appear in the TCRdb table, and some are missing; sequencing was by immunoSEQ multiplex PCR. There are 2 million to 2.5 million clones in the sample; 85% to 95% occur only once, and approximately 0.41% lies in the top ten. Study results and caveats: Owing to a small donor count, the genetic and exposure-history diversity represented was limited. Across four donors, naive CD4 shared 5% to 6%, naive CD8 over 3%, memory CD4 more than 2%, memory CD8 0.4%.

The chain has TRBV7-8 and TRBJ1-4, with TRBD1 as a possible D gene (5 bases). What was sequenced was naive CD4+ T cells from PBMCs. Subset reported: CD45RA+ positively selected. This receptor was identified in a man between 18 and 35 years old in good health. Some clones in this sample may be carry-over from other donors' samples. CDR3 nucleotide sequence: TGTGCCAGCAGCTTAGGAGCAGGGATTCGTGAAAAACTGTTTTTT. Its translation is CASSLGAGIREKLFF.